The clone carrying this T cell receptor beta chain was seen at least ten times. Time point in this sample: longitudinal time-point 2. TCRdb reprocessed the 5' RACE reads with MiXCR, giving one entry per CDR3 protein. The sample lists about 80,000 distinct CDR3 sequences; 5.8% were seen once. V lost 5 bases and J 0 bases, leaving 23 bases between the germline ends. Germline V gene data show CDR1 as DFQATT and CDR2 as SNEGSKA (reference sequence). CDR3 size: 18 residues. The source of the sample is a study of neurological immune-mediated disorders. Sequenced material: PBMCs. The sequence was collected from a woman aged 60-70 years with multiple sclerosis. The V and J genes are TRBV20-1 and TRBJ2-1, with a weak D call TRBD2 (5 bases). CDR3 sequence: CSALMAGGLYNSYNEQFF. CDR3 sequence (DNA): TGCAGTGCTCTAATGGCAGGAGGACTGTACAACTCCTACAATGAGCAGTTCTTC.